This is a list of T cell receptor beta chains from one sample in a study of cytomegalovirus exposure and HLA in healthy donors. Sequencing used immunoSEQ multiplex PCR; TCRdb keeps in-frame clones, though not all of them. The sample has some 150,000 clones, roughly 80% seen once. Sequencing was carried out using PBMCs. All receptors come from a man aged 40-49 years in good health and CMV-seronegative. The CDR3 runs from the conserved cysteine through the conserved F or W. Fields, in order: D gene, J gene, clone size, V gene, CDR3 protein, CDR3 DNA. The D gene is left open where the match is weak. Size is stated for part of the rows, as once, few or many counts, or as a class when the clone is expanded.

>-|TRBJ1-1|-|TRBV14
CASSLFQARAFF
TGTGCCAGCAGTCTATTTCAGGCCCGAGCTTTCTTT
>-|TRBJ2-3|-|TRBV2
CASGSDPRDTQYF
TGTGCCAGCGGCAGCGACCCTAGGGATACGCAGTATTTT
>-|TRBJ2-3|-|TRBV7-2
CARTTGDTQYF
TGTGCCAGAACGACTGGAGATACGCAGTATTTT
>TRBD2|TRBJ2-7|-|TRBV7-9
CASSPGEGTWEQYF
TGTGCCAGCAGCCCTGGGGAGGGGACGTGGGAGCAGTACTTC
>-|TRBJ1-4|-|TRBV15
CATSKSGEKLFF
TGTGCCACCAGCAAGTCCGGGGAAAAACTGTTTTTT
>-|TRBJ1-5|-|TRBV6-4
CASSPDGGPNQPQHF
TGTGCCAGCAGTCCGGACGGGGGGCCAAATCAGCCCCAGCATTTT
>-|TRBJ2-3|-|TRBV14
CASSQVAGRSTDTQYF
TGTGCCAGCAGCCAAGTTGCGGGGAGAAGCACAGATACGCAGTATTTT
>TRBD1|TRBJ1-2|-|TRBV7-9
CASSSLGQGAFGYTF
TGTGCCAGCAGCTCCCTTGGACAGGGGGCCTTTGGCTACACCTTC
>-|TRBJ2-7|-|TRBV6-1
CASRSLTGAYEQYF
TGTGCCAGCAGGTCCCTGACAGGCGCCTACGAGCAGTACTTC
>-|TRBJ1-4|-|TRBV5-1
CASSFRGGRGEKLFF
TGCGCCAGCAGCTTCCGAGGAGGGAGGGGTGAAAAACTGTTTTTT
>-|TRBJ2-4|-|TRBV1
CTSSQDHGEADIQYF
TGCACCAGCAGCCAAGATCACGGGGAGGCTGACATTCAGTACTTC
>TRBD1|TRBJ1-4|-|TRBV7-9
CASSLASSGGSEKLFF
TGTGCCAGCAGCTTAGCGTCGTCAGGGGGTAGTGAAAAACTGTTTTTT
>TRBD2|TRBJ2-1|-|TRBV27
CASSPLLAGGPDNEQFF
TGTGCCAGCAGTCCCCTTCTAGCGGGGGGTCCAGACAATGAGCAGTTCTTC
>-|TRBJ1-2|once|TRBV7-2
CASSPAGGRGYTF
TGTGCCAGCAGCCCCGCCGGGGGTAGGGGCTACACCTTC
>-|TRBJ2-1|few|TRBV5-1
CASSLEGGAPLGEQFF
TGCGCCAGCAGCTTGGAAGGGGGGGCGCCTCTCGGTGAGCAGTTCTTC
>TRBD2|TRBJ2-3|-|TRBV6-1
CASERGEATDTQYF
TGTGCCTCGGAGCGGGGGGAAGCCACAGATACGCAGTATTTT
>TRBD2|TRBJ2-1|-|TRBV28
CASRRGSGGANEQFF
TGTGCCAGCAGACGAGGGAGCGGGGGGGCCAATGAGCAGTTCTTC
>-|TRBJ1-3|-|TRBV9
CASARGPGNTIYF
TGTGCCAGCGCTAGGGGTCCTGGAAACACCATATATTTT
>-|TRBJ1-1|-|TRBV11-2
CASSLVTDYTEAFF
TGTGCCAGCAGCCTGGTTACAGATTACACTGAAGCTTTCTTT
>-|TRBJ1-5|-|TRBV2
CASSGRVHNQPQHF
TGTGCCAGCAGTGGCCGGGTTCACAATCAGCCCCAGCATTTT
>-|TRBJ1-2|-|TRBV2
CATDRRRDGYTF
TGTGCCACTGACCGACGGAGAGATGGCTACACCTTC
>TRBD1|TRBJ2-5|few|TRBV2
CASSDPGQGGKTQYF
TGTGCCAGCAGTGATCCAGGACAGGGGGGGAAGACCCAGTACTTC
>TRBD1|TRBJ1-5|-|TRBV10-2
CASSVTGGRDSNQPQHF
TGCGCCAGCAGTGTAACAGGGGGACGGGATAGCAATCAGCCCCAGCATTTT
>TRBD2|TRBJ2-4|once|TRBV9
CASGHGRTPSPGGLNIQYF
TGTGCCAGCGGTCACGGACGGACCCCTAGCCCGGGGGGGTTAAACATTCAGTACTTC
>-|TRBJ2-3|-|TRBV27
CASSLYPLGTKPSTDTQYF
TGTGCCAGCAGTTTATATCCCCTCGGGACAAAGCCTAGCACAGATACGCAGTATTTT
>-|TRBJ1-1|-|TRBV29-1
CSVVAGGGGTEAFF
TGCAGCGTTGTGGCCGGGGGAGGGGGCACTGAAGCTTTCTTT
>-|TRBJ2-5|-|TRBV4-1
CASSQAGDETQYF
TGCGCCAGCAGCCAAGCAGGGGACGAGACCCAGTACTTC
>-|TRBJ2-2|-|TRBV9
CASSVAGETGELFF
TGTGCCAGCAGCGTAGCGGGGGAGACCGGGGAGCTGTTTTTT
>TRBD2|TRBJ2-5|-|TRBV10-1
CASSSGGPQETQYF
TGCGCCAGCAGCAGCGGGGGCCCACAAGAGACCCAGTACTTC
>TRBD1|TRBJ2-2|-|TRBV5-1
CASHGTGGTGELFF
TGCGCCAGCCATGGGACAGGGGGAACCGGGGAGCTGTTTTTT
>-|TRBJ2-7|-|TRBV27
CASSTPGHLNEQYF
TGTGCCAGCAGTACACCGGGACACCTTAACGAGCAGTACTTC
>TRBD1|TRBJ1-1|-|TRBV5-4
CASSPQGAVGVATEAFF
TGTGCCAGCAGCCCGCAGGGGGCGGTTGGGGTCGCCACTGAAGCTTTCTTT
>-|TRBJ2-1|-|TRBV4-2
CASSQSRGGAPYNEQFF
TGTGCCAGCAGCCAGTCTCGGGGCGGGGCCCCCTACAATGAGCAGTTCTTC
>-|TRBJ2-1|-|TRBV28
CASSLGLNYNEQFF
TGTGCCAGCAGTCTGGGACTCAACTACAATGAGCAGTTCTTC
>-|TRBJ2-7|few|TRBV7-6
CASSAGNEQYF
TGTGCCAGCAGCGCGGGTAACGAGCAGTACTTC
>-|TRBJ2-3|-|TRBV7-3
CASSPDRSTDTQYF
TGTGCCAGCAGCCCCGACAGGAGCACAGATACGCAGTATTTT
>TRBD1|TRBJ2-3|-|TRBV9
CASSDDRASTDTQYF
TGTGCCAGCAGCGACGACAGGGCTAGCACAGATACGCAGTATTTT
>-|TRBJ2-7|-|TRBV5-1
CASSYPVGGRSEQYF
TGCGCCAGCAGCTACCCGGTGGGGGGGCGGAGCGAGCAGTACTTC
>-|TRBJ1-4|-|TRBV7-9
CASSLDLKLTNEKLFF
TGTGCCAGCAGCTTAGACTTGAAACTCACTAATGAAAAACTGTTTTTT
>-|TRBJ2-7|few|TRBV7-9
CASSGFRGLGYEQYF
TGTGCCAGCAGCGGTTTCAGGGGTTTGGGGTACGAGCAGTACTTC
>-|TRBJ2-7|-|TRBV6-6
CASSSYSYEQYF
TGTGCCAGCAGTTCGTATTCCTACGAGCAGTACTTC
>-|TRBJ1-3|-|TRBV4-3
CASSPGRGTGNTIYF
TGCGCCAGCAGCCCGGGGCGGGGAACTGGAAACACCATATATTTT
>TRBD1|TRBJ1-5|-|TRBV9
CARWGDRELLPQHF
TGTGCCCGATGGGGAGACAGGGAATTGCTGCCCCAGCATTTT
>-|TRBJ1-2|few|TRBV6-5
CASSYSETARGGYTF
TGTGCCAGCAGTTACTCTGAGACAGCCCGCGGTGGCTACACCTTC
>TRBD2|TRBJ2-1|-|TRBV4-2
CASSQERGGYNEQFF
TGTGCCAGCAGCCAAGAGCGGGGGGGCTACAATGAGCAGTTCTTC
>TRBD1|TRBJ2-5|-|TRBV6-5
CASRKQGVGETQYF
TGTGCCAGCAGGAAACAGGGGGTGGGGGAGACCCAGTACTTC
>-|TRBJ2-2|-|TRBV9
CASSVVGAVNTGELFF
TGTGCCAGCAGCGTAGTGGGGGCGGTGAACACCGGGGAGCTGTTTTTT
>-|TRBJ2-2|few|TRBV28
CASSFVRNTGELFF
TGTGCCAGCAGTTTTGTCCGGAACACCGGGGAGCTGTTTTTT
>-|TRBJ1-4|-|TRBV4-3
CASSQDNKKLFF
TGCGCCAGCAGCCAGGACAATAAAAAACTGTTTTTT
>-|TRBJ1-2|-|TRBV5-1
CASSLWVTGQEYGYTF
TGCGCCAGCAGCTTGTGGGTGACAGGACAAGAATATGGCTACACCTTC
>-|TRBJ1-1|few|TRBV2
CASSEWPGNTEAFF
TGTGCCAGCAGTGAATGGCCGGGGAACACTGAAGCTTTCTTT